This T cell receptor (beta chain) was obtained from a study of CD4 T cells in relation to SARS-CoV-2 and coronaviruses. For the study at large: After nine to eleven days of antigen culture, PBMC TCR beta CDR3s were sequenced.

As regards this clone: Its antigen remains unidentified.

Germline CDR1 WSHSY, CDR2 SAAADI. The CDR3 contains 14 residues. V was pared by 4 bases and J by 7 bases, with 4 bases of the junction left unmatched. The table came from immunoSEQ multiplex PCR; TCRdb's copy has only in-frame clones and leaves some out. The sample holds about 20,000 clones, roughly 66% seen once. CD4+ T cells from unexposed donors were obtained before the COVID-19 pandemic (2011-2018). After approximately 10 days of culture, CD4+ T cells were isolated. This sequence joins TRBV10-2 and TRBJ1-6, with 7 bases aligning to TRBD1. The sample was CD4+ T cells from PBMCs, cultured in vitro. This TCR was sampled from a human donor in good health. The CDR3: CASSVGQENSPLHF. The CDR3 coding sequence is TGCGCCAGCAGTGTAGGACAGGAAAATTCACCCCTCCACTTT.